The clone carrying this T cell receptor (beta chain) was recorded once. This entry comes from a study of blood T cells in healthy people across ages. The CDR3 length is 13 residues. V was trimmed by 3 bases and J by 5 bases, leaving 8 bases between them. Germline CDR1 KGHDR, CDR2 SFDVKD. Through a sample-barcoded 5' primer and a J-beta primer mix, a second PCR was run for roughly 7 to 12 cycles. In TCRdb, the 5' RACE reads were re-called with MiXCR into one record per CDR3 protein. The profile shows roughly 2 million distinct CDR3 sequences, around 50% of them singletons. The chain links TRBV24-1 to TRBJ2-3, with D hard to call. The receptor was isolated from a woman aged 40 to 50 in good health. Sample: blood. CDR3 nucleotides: TGTGCCACCAGTGATCCGAACAGAGATACGCAGTATTTT. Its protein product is CATSDPNRDTQYF.